Reported below is one T cell receptor beta chain. The sample comes from a study of blood T cell repertoires in COVID-19. Trimming shortened V by 6 bases and J by 2 bases, and 13 bases separated the two germline ends. CDR3 length: 15 amino acids. Germline-derived CDR1 and CDR2 are MDHEN and SYDVKM. Sequenced by immunoSEQ multiplex PCR; TCRdb stores in-frame clones only, minus some. The sample carries roughly 150,000 clones, around 73% recorded once. The sequenced sample consisted of PBMCs or T cells enriched from blood (not recorded which). This TCR derives from a woman aged 45-65 years who had recovered from COVID-19. This rearrangement joins TRBV28 to TRBJ1-4; no clear D. CDR3 coding DNA: TGTGCCAGCAGGACCTTCCAGGCGACTAATGAAAAACTGTTTTTT. Translating gives CASRTFQATNEKLFF.